This T cell receptor beta chain stems from a study of CD8 T cells in ankylosing spondylitis. Trimming shortened V by 3 bases and J by 1 base, and 6 bases separated the two germline ends. The CDR3 is 13 amino acids. In germline, CDR1 is DFQATT, CDR2 SNEGSKA (reference sequence). Regarding the study as a whole: Certain motif variants had earlier appeared in reactive arthritis synovial fluid and blood.

TCRdb reprocessed the 5' RACE reads with MiXCR, giving one entry per CDR3 protein. The table lists approximately 190,000 distinct CDR3 sequences, 13% of them singletons. The table lists this clonotype with a few counts. Its antigen is unidentified. This clonotype originated in a female donor with ankylosing spondylitis or in good health (not recorded which). The material sequenced was blood, either unsorted or a sorted T cell fraction (not recorded which). This chain connects TRBV20-1 to TRBJ2-2; unclear D gene. The CDR3 DNA sequence: TGCAGTGCTAGTGGTGGGAACACCGGGGAGCTGTTTTTT. Translated, it gives CSASGGNTGELFF.